This T cell receptor beta chain was obtained from a study of STAT5B mutations in CD4+ large granular lymphocyte leukemia. The repertoire was sequenced with immunoSEQ multiplex PCR; TCRdb's copy has only in-frame clones and lacks some. The sample includes more than 30,000 clones, around nine tenths of them seen just once. Source material: CD4+ T cells from blood buffy coats. The sequence was collected from a human donor in good health.

CDR3 loop: CASSYAGRGQETQYF. The CDR3 DNA reads as TGTGCCAGCAGTTATGCAGGCCGGGGCCAAGAGACCCAGTACTTC. The rearrangement joins TRBV6-6 to TRBJ2-5, with D possibly being TRBD2 (5 bases). The CDR3 contains 15 residues. The germline CDR1 and CDR2 sequences are MNHNY and SVGAGI (reference sequence). V lost 3 bases and J 1 base, leaving 12 bases between the germline ends.